The 25 T cell receptor beta chains reported below all come from one sample, sequenced in a study of shared clonotypes between healthy human individuals. Assay: immunoSEQ multiplex PCR; the TCRdb copy retains only in-frame clones and omits some. The data hold around 1.9 million clones, with roughly 91% observed a single time. CD45RO-negative, CCR7-selected cells formed the naive CD8 fraction, which excluded terminally differentiated effector memory CD45RA+ cells. Material: naive CD8+ T cells from PBMCs. The receptor set was obtained from a man in his late teens or twenties in good health. Some clones in this sample may be carry-over from other donors' samples.

CDR3 in DNA: TGTGCCTGGATGGGAGACAGGAGGTACAATGGCTACACCTTC. This encodes CAWMGDRRYNGYTF. V and J are TRBV30 and TRBJ1-2, with D perhaps TRBD1 (6 bases). Germline assignment: CDR1 GTSNPN and CDR2 SVGIG (reference sequence). The CDR3 consists of 14 residues. V lost 4 bases to trimming and J lost 6 bases, with 18 bases between them.

V is TRBV4-3 and J is TRBJ2-3, with D perhaps matching TRBD1 or TRBD2 (5 bases each). V was cut by 0 bases and J by 5 bases, with 24 bases left in between. This CDR3 has 19 residues. Germline V lookup: CDR1 LGHNA, CDR2 YSLEER. CDR3: CASSQEAPGAESFEDTQYF. The CDR3 nucleotides are TGCGCCAGCAGCCAAGAGGCCCCCGGGGCGGAGTCATTTGAAGATACGCAGTATTTT.

The chain has TRBV19 and TRBJ2-7; TRBD1 aligns across 12 bases. The CDR3 contains 15 residues. The germline gives CDR1 LNHDA, CDR2 SQIVND (reference sequence). With V trimmed by 5 bases and J by 5 bases, 7 bases remained unmatched. CDR3 region: CASSVRDRGRDEQYF. The CDR3 bases are TGTGCCAGTAGTGTACGGGACAGGGGGCGCGACGAGCAGTACTTC. Based on the CDR3 plus reference TRBV19 and TRBJ2-7, the full variable domain is DGGITQSPKYLFRKEGQNVTLSCEQNLNHDAMYWYRQDPGQGLRLIYYSQIVNDFQKGDIAEGYSVSREKKESFPLTVTSAQKNPTAFYLCASSVRDRGRDEQYFGPGTRLTVT.

The genes are TRBV27 and TRBJ2-1; D is perhaps TRBD1 (6 bases). With 1 base removed from V and 7 bases from J, the gap between germline ends came to 17 bases. CDR3 size: 16 residues. CDR1 and CDR2 from the germline V gene are MNHEY and SMNVEV (reference sequence). CDR3 sequence (DNA): TGTGCCAGCAGTTTATTCGTGCAGGGGCGGGTGAATGAGCAGTTCTTC. This translates into CASSLFVQGRVNEQFF.

The chain uses TRBV5-4 and TRBJ2-1; weak D call: TRBD2 (5 bases). Germline CDR1 and CDR2: SGHNT and YYREEE (reference sequence). This CDR3 has 15 residues. Trimming stripped 4 bases from V and 1 base from J, with 12 bases between. Written as DNA, the CDR3 is TGTGCCAGCAGCCACCCTAGCCTTTCCTACAATGAGCAGTTCTTC. This gives the protein CASSHPSLSYNEQFF.

V gene TRBV4-3 combines with J gene TRBJ2-7, with D possibly being TRBD2 (7 bases). V lost 4 bases and J lost 3, with 22 bases in between. Germline values: CDR1 LGHNA, CDR2 YSLEER. The CDR3 runs to 17 residues. The DNA for the CDR3 is TGCGCCAGCAGCCCCCCCGGGGGGCGGGCACACAGCTACGAGCAGTACTTC. Encoded protein: CASSPPGGRAHSYEQYF.

This clone was detected once. V is TRBV2 and J is TRBJ2-7, with D possibly being TRBD2 (5 bases). Per the germline V gene, CDR1 is SNHLY and CDR2 is FYNNEI. CDR3 length equals 13 residues. Trimming took 6 bases from V and 5 from J, leaving 14 bases between them. The CDR3 sequence: CASRPGWDNEQYF. DNA for the CDR3: TGTGCCAGCAGGCCGGGATGGGATAACGAGCAGTACTTC.

The chain carries TRBV6-5 and TRBJ1-5, with TRBD1 as a possible D gene (5 bases). The CDR3 length is 11 residues. Trimming shortened V by 4 bases and J by 12 bases, and 10 bases separated the two germline ends. The germline gives CDR1 MNHEY, CDR2 SVGAGI. CDR3 amino acids: CASSSGQGQHF. CDR3 coding DNA: TGTGCCAGCAGTTCAGGGCAGGGCCAGCATTTT.

With respect to this clone: Different DNA sequences within this sample yield the same CDR3. The chain combines TRBV29-1 with TRBJ2-7; D perhaps matches TRBD2 (5 bases). Germline V lookup: CDR1 SQVTM, CDR2 ANQGSEA. Trimming took off 2 bases at V and 0 bases at J, with 8 bases between the two ends. This CDR3 has 13 residues. The CDR3 bases are TGCAGCGTTGAAAGACGGGACTCCTACGAGCAGTACTTC. It yields the protein CSVERRDSYEQYF.

This chain links TRBV19 with TRBJ2-7; 7 positions match TRBD1. Per the germline V gene, CDR1 is LNHDA and CDR2 is SQIVND (reference sequence). V shed 3 bases and J 4 bases; nucleotides not matched to a gene: 6. This CDR3 is built from 14 residues. The CDR3 loop reads CASSMIGGEYEQYF. For the CDR3, the DNA is TGTGCCAGTAGTATGATAGGGGGCGAATACGAGCAGTACTTC. The variable domain in full, completed from reference TRBV19 and TRBJ2-7, reads DGGITQSPKYLFRKEGQNVTLSCEQNLNHDAMYWYRQDPGQGLRLIYYSQIVNDFQKGDIAEGYSVSREKKESFPLTVTSAQKNPTAFYLCASSMIGGEYEQYFGPGTRLTVT.

J is TRBJ1-5 and V is TRBV4-3; D is unresolved. V shed 0 bases and J shed 7 bases, with 10 bases lying between them. This CDR3 has 14 residues. Germline V gene sequence: CDR1 LGHNA, CDR2 YSLEER. In nucleotides, the CDR3 is TGCGCCAGCAGCCAAGAAAGAGGGTGGCAGCCCCAGCATTTT. It translates to CASSQERGWQPQHF.

This clone was seen more than once but under ten times. The chain couples TRBV28 to TRBJ1-1; D is undetermined. V was trimmed by 6 bases and J by 1 base, leaving 15 bases between them. Germline CDR1 and CDR2: MDHEN and SYDVKM. The CDR3 has 15 amino acids. The CDR3 DNA reads as TGTGCCAGCAGGGCCCCGTCGTCGGGGAACACTGAAGCTTTCTTT. Its translation: CASRAPSSGNTEAFF.

The V and J genes are TRBV28 and TRBJ1-1, with D hard to call. V gave up 5 bases and J gave up 0 bases, with 4 bases separating them. The CDR3 is 12 amino acids. Germline lookup yields CDR1 MDHEN and CDR2 SYDVKM. CDR3 protein: CASSTMNTEAFF. The DNA for the CDR3 is TGTGCCAGCAGTACGATGAACACTGAAGCTTTCTTT.

The chain couples TRBV6-5 to TRBJ2-7; 12 nucleotides match TRBD2. The V segment lost 6 bases and the J segment 5 bases; nucleotides outside the gene matches: 8. From germline, CDR1 is MNHEY and CDR2 SVGAGI. The CDR3 loop spans 15 amino acids. CDR3 residues: CASSGVGLAGHEQYF. In nucleotides, the CDR3 is TGTGCCAGCAGCGGAGTGGGACTAGCGGGCCACGAGCAGTACTTC.

This rearrangement joins TRBV11-2 to TRBJ1-1; D is undetermined. CDR3 length: 13 residues. CDR1 SGHAT and CDR2 FQNNGV come from the germline V gene. The V and J ends lost 5 bases and 0 bases respectively, with 7 bases between them. This chain's CDR3 is CASSLPVNTEAFF. The CDR3 DNA follows: TGTGCCAGCAGCCTCCCCGTGAACACTGAAGCTTTCTTT.

This chain joins TRBV27 and TRBJ2-7; 7 bases map to TRBD1. The CDR3 is made up of 16 amino acids. Germline V gene sequence: CDR1 MNHEY, CDR2 SMNVEV (reference sequence). Trimming at V came to 6 bases and at J to 3 bases, leaving 14 bases not matched to a gene. The CDR3 loop reads CASSYSHGTVLYEQYF. The CDR3 region has the DNA TGTGCCAGCAGCTATAGTCACGGGACAGTACTCTACGAGCAGTACTTC.

As DNA, the CDR3 is TGTGCCAGCAGCTTAGTAGCGGTAGGAACCTACGAGCAGTACTTC. Amino acids: CASSLVAVGTYEQYF. The chain has TRBV7-9 and TRBJ2-7, with D maybe TRBD2 (6 bases). The ends were cut back, 1 base at V and 2 bases at J, with 12 bases in the middle. The CDR3 is made up of 15 amino acids. Germline values: CDR1 SEHNR, CDR2 FQNEAQ (reference sequence).

This chain uses TRBV19 with TRBJ1-1; weak D call: TRBD1 (5 bases). CDR1 is LNHDA and CDR2 is SQIVND in the germline V gene (reference sequence). CDR3 length: 17 residues. Trimming cost V 7 bases and J 4 bases, with 25 bases left between them. CDR3 DNA: TGTGCCAGTACGCTCAGTGGGGGGTCCAGTTTTTTCACTGAAGCTTTCTTT. It specifies CASTLSGGSSFFTEAFF.

This sequence joins TRBV6-6 and TRBJ2-7, with 7 bases lining up with TRBD2. V lost 2 bases and J lost 6; bases outside the gene matches: 10. Per the germline V gene, CDR1 is MNHNY and CDR2 is SVGAGI (reference sequence). This CDR3 has 15 amino acids. The CDR3 bases are TGTGCCAGCAGTTACGCATGGGGGGAGGGCGGCGAGCAGTACTTC. Translating it yields CASSYAWGEGGEQYF.

As regards this clone: Distinct nucleotide sequences in the sample also encode this CDR3. The gene calls are TRBV5-4 and TRBJ2-1; no definite D call. Trimming shortened V by 2 bases and J by 7 bases, and 7 bases separated the two germline ends. CDR3 size: 12 residues. CDR1 SGHNT and CDR2 YYREEE come from the germline V gene (reference sequence). DNA of the CDR3: TGTGCCAGCAGCTTAGCGCCTAATGAGCAGTTCTTC. This sequence encodes CASSLAPNEQFF. Complete variable domain (other parts from reference TRBV5-4 and TRBJ2-1): ETGVTQSPTHLIKTRGQQVTLRCSSQSGHNTVSWYQQALGQGPQFIFQYYREEENGRGNFPPRFSGLQFPNYSSELNVNALELDDSALYLCASSLAPNEQFFGPGTRLTVL.

Comments on this clone: Other DNA sequences of this sample code for an identical CDR3. The CDR3, as DNA: TGTGCCAGCAGTGAAGGAACAGGGAGGGAGACCCAGTACTTC. Its translation is CASSEGTGRETQYF. J is TRBJ2-5 and V is TRBV6-1; D possibly uses TRBD1 or TRBD2 (6 bases each). Trimming stripped 1 base from V and 5 bases from J, with 11 bases between. Germline V gene sequence: CDR1 MNHNS, CDR2 SASEGT. The CDR3 is 14 amino acids.

V and J are TRBV7-9 and TRBJ2-3; 10 nucleotides line up with TRBD1. Germline V gives CDR1 SEHNR, CDR2 FQNEAQ (reference sequence). This CDR3 is built from 18 residues. V was clipped by 5 bases and J by 0 bases; unmatched bases: 11. The DNA for the CDR3 is TGTGCCAGCAGCCCCAGGACAGGGGGAAATCCTAGCACAGATACGCAGTATTTT. It codes for CASSPRTGGNPSTDTQYF.

The rearrangement uses TRBV6-5 and TRBJ2-7; TRBD2 is a possible D gene (6 bases). Germline loops: CDR1 MNHEY, CDR2 SVGAGI. V was cut by 0 bases and J by 4 bases, with 13 bases left in between. The length of the CDR3 is 15 residues. The CDR3 loop reads CASSYSGAGQYEQYF. The CDR3 DNA follows: TGTGCCAGCAGTTACTCCGGGGCGGGGCAGTACGAGCAGTACTTC.

A remark on this clone: Distinct nucleotide sequences in the sample also encode this CDR3. V and J are TRBV27 and TRBJ2-7, with a tentative D call TRBD2 (5 bases). The V gene's germline CDR1 is MNHEY and CDR2 SMNVEV (reference sequence). The V end was cut by 2 bases, the J end by 1 base, with 9 bases between. CDR3 length: 14 residues. The CDR3 protein is CASSLRGNSYEQYF. CDR3 DNA sequence: TGTGCCAGCAGTTTAAGAGGGAATTCCTACGAGCAGTACTTC.

The chain carries TRBV7-8 and TRBJ2-2, with a weak D call TRBD1 (6 bases). Germline-derived CDR1 and CDR2 are SGHVS and FQNEAQ. Between the trimmed V and J ends, which lost 1 base and 1 base, there was a span of 10 bases. The CDR3 has 16 residues. In DNA, the CDR3 is TGTGCCAGCAGCTTAGGGGGACACATGAACACCGGGGAGCTGTTTTTT. This codes for CASSLGGHMNTGELFF.